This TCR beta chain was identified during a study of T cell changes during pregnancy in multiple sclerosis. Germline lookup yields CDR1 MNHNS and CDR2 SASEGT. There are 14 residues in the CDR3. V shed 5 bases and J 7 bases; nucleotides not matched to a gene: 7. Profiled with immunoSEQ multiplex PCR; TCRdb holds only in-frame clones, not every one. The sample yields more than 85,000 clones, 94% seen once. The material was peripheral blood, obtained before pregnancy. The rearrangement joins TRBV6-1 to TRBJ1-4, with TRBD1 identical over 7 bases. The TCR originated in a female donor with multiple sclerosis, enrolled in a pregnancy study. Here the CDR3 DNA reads TGTGCCAGCAGTCGGACAGGTTCAGGTGAAAAACTGTTTTTT. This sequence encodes CASSRTGSGEKLFF.